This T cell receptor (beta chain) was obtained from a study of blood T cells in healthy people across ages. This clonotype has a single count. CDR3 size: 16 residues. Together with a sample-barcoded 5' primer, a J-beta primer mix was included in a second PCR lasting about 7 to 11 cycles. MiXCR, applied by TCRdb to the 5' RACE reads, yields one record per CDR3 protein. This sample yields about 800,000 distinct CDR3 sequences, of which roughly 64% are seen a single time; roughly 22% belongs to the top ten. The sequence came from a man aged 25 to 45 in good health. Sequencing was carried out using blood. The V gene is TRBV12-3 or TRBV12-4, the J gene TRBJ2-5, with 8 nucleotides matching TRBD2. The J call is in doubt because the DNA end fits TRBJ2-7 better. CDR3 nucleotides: TGTGCCAGCACCGATGGCGGCGGGAGGTCTTCCTACGAGCAGTACTTC. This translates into CASTDGGGRSSYEQYF.